This record covers a single T cell receptor beta chain. Antigen unknown. This sample is drawn from a study of blood T cells in healthy people across ages. Overall study findings and caveats: With naive T cell percentage, TCR beta diversity showed a strong correlation. The study lacked donor CMV status, which possibly confounded expanded clonotype changes.

The CDR3 runs to 12 residues. V was cut by 7 bases and J by 2 bases, with 9 bases left in between. Germline V gene sequence: CDR1 MDHEN, CDR2 SYDVKM. The second PCR ran roughly 7 to 12 cycles with a sample-barcoded 5' primer and J-beta primers. Each cDNA was tagged by a template-switch adaptor containing 12 random nucleotides. TCRdb re-called the 5' RACE reads with MiXCR, one entry per CDR3 protein. The sample records around 580,000 distinct CDR3 sequences, around half being singletons. The specimen was blood. J is TRBJ2-7 and V is TRBV28; D call uncertain. The TCR originated in a man older than 75 in good health. CDR3 in DNA: TGTGCCAGCACCGTAGGGCCCTACGAGCAGTACTTC. It specifies CASTVGPYEQYF.